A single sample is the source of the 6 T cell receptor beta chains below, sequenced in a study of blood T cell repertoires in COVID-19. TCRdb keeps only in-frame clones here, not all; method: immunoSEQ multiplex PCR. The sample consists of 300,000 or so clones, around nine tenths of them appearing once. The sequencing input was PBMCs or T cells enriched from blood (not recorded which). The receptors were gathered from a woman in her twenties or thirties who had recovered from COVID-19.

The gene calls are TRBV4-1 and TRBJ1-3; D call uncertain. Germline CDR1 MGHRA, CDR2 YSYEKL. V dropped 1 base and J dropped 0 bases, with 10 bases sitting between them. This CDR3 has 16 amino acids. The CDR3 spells CASSQGVTNSGNTIYF. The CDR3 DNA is TGCGCCAGCAGCCAAGGCGTCACTAACTCTGGAAACACCATATATTTT.

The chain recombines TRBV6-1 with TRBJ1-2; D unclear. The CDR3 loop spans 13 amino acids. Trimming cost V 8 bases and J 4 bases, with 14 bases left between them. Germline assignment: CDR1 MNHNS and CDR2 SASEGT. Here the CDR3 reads CASGLRGGYGYTF. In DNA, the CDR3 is TGTGCCAGCGGCCTGAGAGGCGGCTATGGCTACACCTTC.

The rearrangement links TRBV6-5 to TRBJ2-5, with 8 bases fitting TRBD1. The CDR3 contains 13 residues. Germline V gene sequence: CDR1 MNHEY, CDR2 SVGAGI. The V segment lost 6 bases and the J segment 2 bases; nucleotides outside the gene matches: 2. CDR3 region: CASSRGPQETQYF. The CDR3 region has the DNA TGTGCCAGCAGCAGGGGGCCACAAGAGACCCAGTACTTC.

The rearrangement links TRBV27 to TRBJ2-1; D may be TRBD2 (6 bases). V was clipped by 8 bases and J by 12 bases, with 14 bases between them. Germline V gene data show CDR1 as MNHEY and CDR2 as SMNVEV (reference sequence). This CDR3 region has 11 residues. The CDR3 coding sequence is TGTGCCAGCGAAGAGCCCGGGGGGCAGTTCTTC. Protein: CASEEPGGQFF.

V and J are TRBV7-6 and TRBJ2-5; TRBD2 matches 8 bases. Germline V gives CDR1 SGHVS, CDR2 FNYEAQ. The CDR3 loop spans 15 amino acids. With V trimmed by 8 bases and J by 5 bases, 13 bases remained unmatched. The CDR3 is CASLPYGGAWETQYF. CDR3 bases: TGTGCCAGCCTTCCGTACGGGGGGGCCTGGGAGACCCAGTACTTC.

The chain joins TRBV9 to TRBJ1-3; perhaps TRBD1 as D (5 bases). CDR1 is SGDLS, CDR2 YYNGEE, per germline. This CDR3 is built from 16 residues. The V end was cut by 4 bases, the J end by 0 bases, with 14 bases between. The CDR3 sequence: CASSSRGAHSGNTIYF. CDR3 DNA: TGTGCCAGCAGCAGCCGCGGGGCCCACTCTGGAAACACCATATATTTT.